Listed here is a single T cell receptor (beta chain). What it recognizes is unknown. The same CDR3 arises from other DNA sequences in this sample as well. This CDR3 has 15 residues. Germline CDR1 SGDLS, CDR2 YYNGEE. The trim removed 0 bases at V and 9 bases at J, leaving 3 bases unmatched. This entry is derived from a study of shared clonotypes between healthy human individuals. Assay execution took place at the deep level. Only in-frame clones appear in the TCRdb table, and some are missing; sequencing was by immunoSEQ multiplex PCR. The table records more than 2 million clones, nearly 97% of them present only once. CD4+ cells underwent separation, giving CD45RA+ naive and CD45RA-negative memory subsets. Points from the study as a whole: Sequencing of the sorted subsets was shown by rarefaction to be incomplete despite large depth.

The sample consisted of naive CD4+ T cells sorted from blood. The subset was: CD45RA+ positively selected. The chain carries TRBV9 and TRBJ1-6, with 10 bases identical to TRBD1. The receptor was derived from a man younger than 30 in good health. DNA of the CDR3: TGTGCCAGCAGCGTAGGGGGACAGGGGAGTTCACCCCTCCACTTT. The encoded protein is CASSVGGQGSSPLHF.